This T cell receptor (beta chain) was sequenced during a study of shared clonotypes between healthy human individuals. Execution of the assay was at deep level. Repertoires were generated with immunoSEQ multiplex PCR, while TCRdb's copy carries only in-frame clones and drops some. The sample shows over 950,000 clones, roughly 80% of them seen only once. Overall study results and limits: The researchers took only blood, and tissue repertoires probably look different.

CD4+ cell separation produced CD45RA+ naive and CD45RA-negative memory subsets. Germline values: CDR1 MGHDK, CDR2 SYGVNS. V lost 4 bases and J 4 bases, leaving 8 bases between the germline ends. The CDR3 covers 14 residues. This clone was seen once. Its antigen is still unknown. Sequenced sample: memory CD4+ T cells from PBMCs. Subset: CD45RA-negative fraction. This TCR came from a man younger than 35 in good health. Some clones in this sample may be carry-over from other donors' samples. The rearrangement joins TRBV25-1 to TRBJ2-6; D is undetermined. The CDR3 DNA reads as TGTGCCAGCAGTGCAATGAAAGGGGCCAACGTCCTGACTTTC. As protein: CASSAMKGANVLTF.